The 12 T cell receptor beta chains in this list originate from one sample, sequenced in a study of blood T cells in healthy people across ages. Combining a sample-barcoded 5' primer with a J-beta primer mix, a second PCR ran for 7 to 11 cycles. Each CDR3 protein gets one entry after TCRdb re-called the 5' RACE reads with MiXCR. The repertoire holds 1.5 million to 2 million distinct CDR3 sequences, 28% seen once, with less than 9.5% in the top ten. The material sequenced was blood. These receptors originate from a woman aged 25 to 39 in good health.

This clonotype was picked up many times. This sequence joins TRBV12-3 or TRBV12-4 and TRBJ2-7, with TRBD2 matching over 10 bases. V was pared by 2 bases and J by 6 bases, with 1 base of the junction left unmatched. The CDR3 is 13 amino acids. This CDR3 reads CASSLLAGVEQYF. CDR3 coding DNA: TGTGCCAGCAGTTTACTAGCGGGAGTCGAGCAGTACTTC.

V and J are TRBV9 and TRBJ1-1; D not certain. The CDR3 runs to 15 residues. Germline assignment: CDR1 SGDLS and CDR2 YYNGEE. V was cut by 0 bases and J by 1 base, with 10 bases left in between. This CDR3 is CASSVVPGPNTEAFF. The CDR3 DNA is TGTGCCAGCAGCGTAGTACCGGGCCCGAACACTGAAGCTTTCTTT.

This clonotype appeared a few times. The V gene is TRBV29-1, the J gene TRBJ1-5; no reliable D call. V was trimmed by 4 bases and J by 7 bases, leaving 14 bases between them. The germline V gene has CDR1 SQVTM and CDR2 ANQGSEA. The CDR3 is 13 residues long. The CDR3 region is CSVVPGSNQPQHF. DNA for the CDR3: TGCAGCGTTGTCCCCGGGAGTAACCAGCCCCAGCATTTT.

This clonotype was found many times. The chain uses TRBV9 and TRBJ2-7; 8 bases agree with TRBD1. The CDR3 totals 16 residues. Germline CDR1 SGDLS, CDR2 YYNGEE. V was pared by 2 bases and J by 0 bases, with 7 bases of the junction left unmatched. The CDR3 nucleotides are TGTGCCAGCAGCGTCCCGAAAACAGGGGGCTCCTACGAGCAGTACTTC. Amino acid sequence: CASSVPKTGGSYEQYF.

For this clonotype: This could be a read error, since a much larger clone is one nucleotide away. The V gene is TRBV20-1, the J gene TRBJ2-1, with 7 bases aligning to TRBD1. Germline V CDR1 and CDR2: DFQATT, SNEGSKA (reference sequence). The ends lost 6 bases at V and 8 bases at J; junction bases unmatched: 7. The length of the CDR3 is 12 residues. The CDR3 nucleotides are TGCAGTGCCGGGACAGTTACGGATGAGCAGTTCTTC. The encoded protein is CSAGTVTDEQFF.

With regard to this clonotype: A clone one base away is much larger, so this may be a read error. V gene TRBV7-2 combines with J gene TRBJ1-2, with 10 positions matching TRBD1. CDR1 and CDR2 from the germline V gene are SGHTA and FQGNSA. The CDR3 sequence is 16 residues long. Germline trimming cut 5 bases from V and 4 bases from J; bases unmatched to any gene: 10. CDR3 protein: CASSPAGTGVSYGYTF. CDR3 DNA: TGTGCCAGCAGCCCCGCCGGGACAGGGGTCTCCTATGGCTACACCTTC.

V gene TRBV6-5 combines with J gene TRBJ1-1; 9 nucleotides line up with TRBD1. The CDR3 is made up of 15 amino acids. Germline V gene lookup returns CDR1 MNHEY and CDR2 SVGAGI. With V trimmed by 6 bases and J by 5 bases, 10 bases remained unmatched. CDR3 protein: CASRNTGTGKTEAFF. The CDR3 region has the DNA TGTGCCAGCAGAAACACCGGGACAGGGAAGACTGAAGCTTTCTTT.

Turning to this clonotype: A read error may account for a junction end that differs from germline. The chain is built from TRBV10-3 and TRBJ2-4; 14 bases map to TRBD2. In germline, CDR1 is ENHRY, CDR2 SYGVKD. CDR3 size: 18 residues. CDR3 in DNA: TGTGCCATCAGTGTTGGGGGGACTAGCGGGAGTTGGAAAAACATTCGGTACTTC. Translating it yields CAISVGGTSGSWKNIRYF.

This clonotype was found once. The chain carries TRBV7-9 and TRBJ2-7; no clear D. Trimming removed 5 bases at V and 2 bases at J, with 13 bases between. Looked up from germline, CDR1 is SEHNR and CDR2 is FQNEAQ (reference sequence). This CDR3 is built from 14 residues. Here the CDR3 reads CASSPDRRPYEQYF. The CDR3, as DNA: TGTGCCAGCAGCCCCGACCGCAGACCCTACGAGCAGTACTTC.

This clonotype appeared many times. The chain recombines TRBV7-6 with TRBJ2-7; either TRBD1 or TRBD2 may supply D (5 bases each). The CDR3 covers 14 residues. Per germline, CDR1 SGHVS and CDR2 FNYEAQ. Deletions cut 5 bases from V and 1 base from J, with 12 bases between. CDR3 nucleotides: TGTGCCAGCAGCCCTGGGACCCAATCCTACGAGCAGTACTTC. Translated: CASSPGTQSYEQYF.

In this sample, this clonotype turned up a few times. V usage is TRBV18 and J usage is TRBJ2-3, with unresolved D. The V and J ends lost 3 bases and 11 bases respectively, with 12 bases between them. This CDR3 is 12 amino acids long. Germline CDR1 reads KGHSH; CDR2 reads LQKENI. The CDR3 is CASSPGLAMQYF. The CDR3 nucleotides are TGTGCCAGCTCACCTGGTCTCGCGATGCAGTATTTT.

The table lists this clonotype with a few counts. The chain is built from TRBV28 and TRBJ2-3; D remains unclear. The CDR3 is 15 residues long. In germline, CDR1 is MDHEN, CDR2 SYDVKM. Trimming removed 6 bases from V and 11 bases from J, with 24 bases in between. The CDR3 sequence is CASSPHEGRSPGQYF. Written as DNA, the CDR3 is TGTGCCAGCAGCCCCCATGAAGGTCGGAGTCCCGGGCAGTATTTT.